These T cell receptor beta chains were read from a single sample in a study of shared clonotypes between healthy human individuals. Clones were read by immunoSEQ multiplex PCR, and TCRdb kept only the in-frame ones, dropping some. Here the sample spans about 600,000 clones, around 95% being singletons. Input material: naive CD8+ T cells sorted from blood. These receptors were obtained from a woman aged 25 to 39 in good health. Both conserved end residues are part of each CDR3. Each record gives: clone size, D gene, V gene, J gene, CDR3 DNA, CDR3 protein. A D gene is named only where the DNA matches it firmly. Clone size is not always given. Where it is, it says once, few, many or a class for expanded clones.

.,TRBD1,TRBV28,TRBJ2-7,TGTGCCAGCAGTATTGGACAGGGGGGACCCTACGAGCAGTACTTC,CASSIGQGGPYEQYF
.,TRBD1,TRBV19,TRBJ2-7,TGTGCCAGTAGTATAAGGGGACAGAGCTACGAGCAGTACTTC,CASSIRGQSYEQYF
.,.,TRBV10-2,TRBJ1-3,TGCGCCAGCAGACAGGACAGTACCTCTGGAAACACCATATATTTT,CASRQDSTSGNTIYF
once,TRBD1,TRBV28,TRBJ1-2,TGTGCCAGCAGTTTACCGAGGACAGGGGACAACTATGGCTACACCTTC,CASSLPRTGDNYGYTF
.,TRBD1,TRBV27,TRBJ1-4,TGTGCCAGCAGCACGGGACAGGGGGTTACGAAACTGTTTTTT,CASSTGQGVTKLFF
.,TRBD1,TRBV6-1,TRBJ1-5,TGTGCCAGCTCGGGACAGGATAGCAATCAGCCCCAGCATTTT,CASSGQDSNQPQHF
.,.,TRBV27,TRBJ2-3,TGTGCCAGCAGTACAGACACAGATACGCAGTATTTT,CASSTDTDTQYF
.,TRBD1,TRBV19,TRBJ2-7,TGTGCCAGTAGTATAGGGACAGGGCCCTCCTACGAGCAGTACTTC,CASSIGTGPSYEQYF
few,.,TRBV6-5,TRBJ1-1,TGTGCCAGCCGCAGGTTCTGGGAGATGGAAGCTTTCTTT,CASRRFWEMEAFF
.,TRBD1,TRBV18,TRBJ2-7,TGTGCCAGCTCACCCGGGACAGTACACTACGAGCAGTACTTC,CASSPGTVHYEQYF
.,.,TRBV2,TRBJ2-2,TGTGCCAGCAGTGTGTACCGAATGAACACCGGGGAGCTGTTTTTT,CASSVYRMNTGELFF
.,TRBD1,TRBV10-3,TRBJ2-7,TGTGCCATCAGTGTAGGACAGGGGGTAAGCTCCTACGAGCAGTACTTC,CAISVGQGVSSYEQYF
.,TRBD1,TRBV5-6,TRBJ1-2,TGTGCCAGCAGCGGCGGACAGGGGGCGCCCCCCAACTATGGCTACACCTTC,CASSGGQGAPPNYGYTF
once,.,TRBV6-5,TRBJ1-1,TGTGCCAGCAAGATAACAGAGGGCACTGAAGCTTTCTTT,CASKITEGTEAFF
.,.,TRBV2,TRBJ2-2,TGTGCCAGCAGGGGGAGGCGTAACACCGGGGAGCTGTTTTTT,CASRGRRNTGELFF
.,.,TRBV5-6,TRBJ2-2,TGTGCCAGCAGCCGCAAATGGACCTCTAACACCGGGGAGCTGTTTTTT,CASSRKWTSNTGELFF
.,TRBD2,TRBV5-6,TRBJ2-5,TGTGCCAGCAGCTTACTAGCGGGAGTCGAAGAGACCCAGTACTTC,CASSLLAGVEETQYF
once,.,TRBV27,TRBJ2-7,TGTGCCAGCAGGGTGAGACAGGGAGGGTACGAGCAGTACTTC,CASRVRQGGYEQYF
.,.,TRBV5-4,TRBJ2-4,TGTGCCAGCAGCTCTGCAGGCAAAAACATTCAGTACTTC,CASSSAGKNIQYF
.,.,TRBV9,TRBJ2-1,TGTGCCAGCAGCGTAGTCGGAAGCTCCTACAATGAGCAGTTCTTC,CASSVVGSSYNEQFF
.,TRBD2,TRBV27,TRBJ2-1,TGTGCCAGCACCGTCCTAGCGGGAGATAATGAGCAGTTCTTC,CASTVLAGDNEQFF
.,.,TRBV30,TRBJ2-7,TGTGCCTCTGGGGACTTGGGGGAGCAGTACTTC,CASGDLGEQYF
.,TRBD2,TRBV4-2,TRBJ2-2,TGTGCCAGCAGCCAAGATGAGTCGGGAGGTCTTACCGGGGAGCTGTTTTTT,CASSQDESGGLTGELFF
.,.,TRBV28,TRBJ1-1,TGTGCCAGCAGGCCGGGCCCCGGGGGGACTGAAGCTTTCTTT,CASRPGPGGTEAFF
.,TRBD1,TRBV2,TRBJ2-1,TGTGCCAGCAGGGGACAGGGCGACAATGAGCAGTTCTTC,CASRGQGDNEQFF
.,.,TRBV1,TRBJ1-3,TGCACCAGCAGCCAACCGCGCAGGGCGCGCCGAAACACCATATATTTT,CTSSQPRRARRNTIYF
.,.,TRBV5-1,TRBJ2-1,TGCGCCAGCAGCTTGGGAGGCGGGGTGAATGAGCAGTTCTTC,CASSLGGGVNEQFF
.,TRBD1,TRBV19,TRBJ2-3,TGTGCCAGTAGTGGACAGGGGCCAGATACGCAGTATTTT,CASSGQGPDTQYF
.,TRBD2,TRBV2,TRBJ2-1,TGTGCCAGCGATTTTTCCTGGGCCGGGACTAGCGGGAGGGACAATGAGCAGTTCTTC,CASDFSWAGTSGRDNEQFF
.,.,TRBV7-2,TRBJ2-3,TGTGCCAGCAGCTTAAACAGCCCTGGGGGGCAGTATTTT,CASSLNSPGGQYF
.,TRBD2,TRBV28,TRBJ2-1,TGTGCCAGCAGTCTACTAGCGGGAGGGTCTTGGAATGAGCAGTTCTTC,CASSLLAGGSWNEQFF
.,.,TRBV9,TRBJ2-5,TGTGCCAGCAGCGGAGGCGGGTATCAAGAGACCCAGTACTTC,CASSGGGYQETQYF
.,.,TRBV5-8,TRBJ1-5,TGTGCCAGCAGCTTGGTACAGCCCCAGCATTTT,CASSLVQPQHF
.,.,TRBV2,TRBJ2-7,TGTGCCAGCAGTGAACTCGGATTGTACGAGCAGTACTTC,CASSELGLYEQYF
.,TRBD2,TRBV6-6,TRBJ2-7,TGTGCCAGCAGTTACGGGAGAGTGGCGGGAGGGGGTGAGCAGTACTTC,CASSYGRVAGGGEQYF
.,.,TRBV25-1,TRBJ1-1,TGTGCCAGCAGTGAATCCCGGTACTGGAACACTGAAGCTTTCTTT,CASSESRYWNTEAFF
.,TRBD2,TRBV4-1,TRBJ2-1,TGCGCCAGCAGCCAAGGTGGCGGGAGGAATAGTGAGCAGTTCTTC,CASSQGGGRNSEQFF
.,.,TRBV11-2,TRBJ2-3,TGTGCCAGCAGCTTAGGGGTTAGGAGGCGCACAGATACGCAGTATTTT,CASSLGVRRRTDTQYF
.,TRBD1,TRBV5-4,TRBJ2-7,TGTGCCAGCAGCGTGACAGGGAGCTCCTACGAGCAGTACTTC,CASSVTGSSYEQYF
.,TRBD2,TRBV28,TRBJ2-1,TGTGCCAGCAGTTTAACTAGCGGCCTAAATGAGCAGTTCTTC,CASSLTSGLNEQFF
.,TRBD1,TRBV13,TRBJ2-7,TGTGCCAGCAGCCCCATAGGGGAAACAGGGGGCTACGAGCAGTACTTC,CASSPIGETGGYEQYF